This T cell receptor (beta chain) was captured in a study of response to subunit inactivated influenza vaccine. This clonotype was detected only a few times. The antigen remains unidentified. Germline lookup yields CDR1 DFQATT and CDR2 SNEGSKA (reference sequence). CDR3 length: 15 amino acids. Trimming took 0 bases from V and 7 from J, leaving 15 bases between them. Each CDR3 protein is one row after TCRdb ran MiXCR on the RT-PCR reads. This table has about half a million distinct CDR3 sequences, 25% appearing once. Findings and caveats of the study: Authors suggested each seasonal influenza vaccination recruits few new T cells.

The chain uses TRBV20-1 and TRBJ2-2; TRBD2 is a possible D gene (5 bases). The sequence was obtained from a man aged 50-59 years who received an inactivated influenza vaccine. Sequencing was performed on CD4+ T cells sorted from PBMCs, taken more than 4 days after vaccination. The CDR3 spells CSARDRRLAGGELFF. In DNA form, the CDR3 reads TGCAGTGCTAGAGACCGTCGGCTAGCTGGCGGGGAGCTGTTTTTT.